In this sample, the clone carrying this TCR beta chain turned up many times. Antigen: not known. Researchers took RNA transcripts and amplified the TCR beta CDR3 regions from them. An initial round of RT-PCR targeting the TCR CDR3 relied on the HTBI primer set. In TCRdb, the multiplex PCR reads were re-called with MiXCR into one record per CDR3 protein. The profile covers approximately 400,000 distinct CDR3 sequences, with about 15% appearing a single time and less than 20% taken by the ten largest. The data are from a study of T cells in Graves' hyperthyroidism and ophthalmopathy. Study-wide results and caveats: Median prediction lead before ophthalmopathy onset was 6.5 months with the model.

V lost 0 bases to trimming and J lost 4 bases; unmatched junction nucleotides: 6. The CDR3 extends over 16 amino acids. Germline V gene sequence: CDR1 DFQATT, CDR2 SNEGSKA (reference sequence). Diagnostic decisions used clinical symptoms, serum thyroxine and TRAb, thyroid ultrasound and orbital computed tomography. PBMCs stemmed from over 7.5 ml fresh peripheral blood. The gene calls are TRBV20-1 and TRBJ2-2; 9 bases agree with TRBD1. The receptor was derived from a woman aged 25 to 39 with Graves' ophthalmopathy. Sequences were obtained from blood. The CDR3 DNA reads TGCAGTGCTAGAGATCTGGACAGGGGTATCACCGGGGAGCTGTTTTTT. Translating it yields CSARDLDRGITGELFF.